This entry lists 5 T cell receptor beta chains sequenced from one sample in a study of cytomegalovirus exposure and HLA in healthy donors. Primers for the PCR totalled 60 Vbeta and 13 Jbeta. Some clones are missing from TCRdb's copy, which holds only in-frame ones; the method was immunoSEQ multiplex PCR. The repertoire holds fewer than 350,000 clones, with around nine tenths as singletons. Input material: PBMCs. These receptor sequences come from a woman aged 18 to 35 in good health and CMV-seronegative.

The rearrangement uses TRBV7-8 and TRBJ1-3, with TRBD1 as a possible D gene (5 bases). CDR3 size: 15 residues. V was shortened by 5 bases and J by 2 bases, with 13 bases between the two germline ends. Per the germline V gene, CDR1 is SGHVS and CDR2 is FQNEAQ. CDR3: CASSGRVWTGNTIYF. DNA for the CDR3: TGTGCCAGCAGCGGCAGGGTATGGACTGGAAACACCATATATTTT.

V is TRBV6-5 and J is TRBJ2-5; 7 bases agree with TRBD1. The CDR3 loop spans 14 amino acids. Germline-derived CDR1 and CDR2 are MNHEY and SVGAGI. With 0 bases clipped from V and 6 bases from J, the junction kept 4 bases outside the gene matches. This CDR3 reads CASSYSKGAKTQYF. The CDR3 DNA reads TGTGCCAGCAGTTACTCGAAGGGGGCAAAGACCCAGTACTTC.

V and J are TRBV29-1 and TRBJ2-7; weak D call: TRBD2 (6 bases). Per the germline V gene, CDR1 is SQVTM and CDR2 is ANQGSEA. The V end lost 4 bases, the J end lost 0 bases, and 13 bases lay between the germline ends. The CDR3 runs to 14 residues. CDR3: CSVALGGISYEQYF. DNA for the CDR3: TGCAGCGTTGCCTTGGGGGGAATCTCCTACGAGCAGTACTTC.

A remark on this clone: A junction end diverges from the germline sequence, so it may reflect a read error. The chain is built from TRBV7-9 and TRBJ2-1; tentatively, D is TRBD1 (6 bases). CDR3 length: 12 amino acids. Looked up from germline, CDR1 is SEHNR and CDR2 is FQNEAQ (reference sequence). CDR3 bases: TGTTCCAGCCGGACAGTATTGGATGAGCAGTTCTTC. It translates to CSSRTVLDEQFF.

This clone has a handful of counts. This chain links TRBV19 with TRBJ1-5, with TRBD1 matching over 8 bases. Trimming removed 5 bases from V and 3 bases from J; junction bases left unmatched: 9. This CDR3 comprises 16 residues. Germline values: CDR1 LNHDA, CDR2 SQIVND (reference sequence). CDR3 residues: CASSFGQGGDNQPQHF. The CDR3 coding sequence is TGTGCCAGTAGTTTTGGACAGGGAGGCGACAATCAGCCCCAGCATTTT.